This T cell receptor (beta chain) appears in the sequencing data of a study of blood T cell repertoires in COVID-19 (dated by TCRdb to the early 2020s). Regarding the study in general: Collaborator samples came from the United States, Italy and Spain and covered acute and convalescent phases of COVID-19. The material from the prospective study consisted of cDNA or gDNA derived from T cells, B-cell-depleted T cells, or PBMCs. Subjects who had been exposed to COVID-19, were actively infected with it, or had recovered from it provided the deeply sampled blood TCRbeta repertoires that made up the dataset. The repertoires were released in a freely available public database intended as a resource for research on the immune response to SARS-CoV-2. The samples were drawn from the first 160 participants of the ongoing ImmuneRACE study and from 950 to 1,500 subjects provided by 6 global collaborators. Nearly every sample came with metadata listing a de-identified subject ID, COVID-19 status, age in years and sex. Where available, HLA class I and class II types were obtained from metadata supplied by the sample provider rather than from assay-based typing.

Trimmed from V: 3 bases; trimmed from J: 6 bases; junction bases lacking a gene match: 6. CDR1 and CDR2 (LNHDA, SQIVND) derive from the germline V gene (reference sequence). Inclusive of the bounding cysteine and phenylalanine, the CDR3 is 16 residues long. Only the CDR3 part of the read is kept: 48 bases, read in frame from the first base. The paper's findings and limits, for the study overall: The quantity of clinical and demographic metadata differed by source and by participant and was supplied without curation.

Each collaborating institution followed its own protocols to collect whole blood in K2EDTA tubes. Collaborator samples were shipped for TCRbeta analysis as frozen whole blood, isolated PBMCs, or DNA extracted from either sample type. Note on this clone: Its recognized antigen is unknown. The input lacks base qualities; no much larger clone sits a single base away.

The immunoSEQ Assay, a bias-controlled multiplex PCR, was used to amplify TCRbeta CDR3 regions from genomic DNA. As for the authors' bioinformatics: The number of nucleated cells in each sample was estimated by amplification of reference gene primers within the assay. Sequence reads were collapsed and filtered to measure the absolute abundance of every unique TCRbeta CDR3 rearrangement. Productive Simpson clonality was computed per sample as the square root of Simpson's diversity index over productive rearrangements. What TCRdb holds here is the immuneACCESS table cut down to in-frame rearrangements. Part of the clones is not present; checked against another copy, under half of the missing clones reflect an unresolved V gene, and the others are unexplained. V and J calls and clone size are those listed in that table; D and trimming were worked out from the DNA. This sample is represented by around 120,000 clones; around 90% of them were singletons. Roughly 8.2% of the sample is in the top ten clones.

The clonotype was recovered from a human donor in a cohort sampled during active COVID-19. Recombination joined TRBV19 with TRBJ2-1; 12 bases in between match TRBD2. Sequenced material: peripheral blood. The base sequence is TGTGCCAGTAGTATGACTAGCGGGAGTGTAAGCAATGAGCAGTTCTTC. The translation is CASSMTSGSVSNEQFF.